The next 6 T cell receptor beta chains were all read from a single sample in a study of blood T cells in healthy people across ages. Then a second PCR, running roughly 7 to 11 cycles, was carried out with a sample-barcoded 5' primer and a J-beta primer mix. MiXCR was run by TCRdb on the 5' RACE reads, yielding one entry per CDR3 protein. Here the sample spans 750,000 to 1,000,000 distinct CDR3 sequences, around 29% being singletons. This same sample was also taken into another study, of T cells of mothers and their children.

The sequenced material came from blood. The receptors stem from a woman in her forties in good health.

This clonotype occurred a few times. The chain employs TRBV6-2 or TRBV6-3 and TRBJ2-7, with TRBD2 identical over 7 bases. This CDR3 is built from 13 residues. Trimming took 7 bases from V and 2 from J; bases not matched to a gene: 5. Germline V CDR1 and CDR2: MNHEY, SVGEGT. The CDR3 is CASTLRGAYEQYF. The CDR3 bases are TGTGCCAGCACCCTCCGGGGGGCCTACGAGCAGTACTTC.

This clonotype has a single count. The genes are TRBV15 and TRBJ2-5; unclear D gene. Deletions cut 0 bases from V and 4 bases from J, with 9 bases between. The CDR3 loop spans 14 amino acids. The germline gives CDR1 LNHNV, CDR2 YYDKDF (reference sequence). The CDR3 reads CATSRDKGRETQYF. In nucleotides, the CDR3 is TGTGCCACCAGCAGAGATAAGGGCCGAGAGACCCAGTACTTC.

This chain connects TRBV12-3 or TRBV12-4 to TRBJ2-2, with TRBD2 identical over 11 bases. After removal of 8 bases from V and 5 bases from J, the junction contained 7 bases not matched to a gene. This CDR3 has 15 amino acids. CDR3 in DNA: TGTGCCAGCGATCCTAGCGGGGGGCTTACCGGGGAGCTGTTTTTT. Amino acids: CASDPSGGLTGELFF.

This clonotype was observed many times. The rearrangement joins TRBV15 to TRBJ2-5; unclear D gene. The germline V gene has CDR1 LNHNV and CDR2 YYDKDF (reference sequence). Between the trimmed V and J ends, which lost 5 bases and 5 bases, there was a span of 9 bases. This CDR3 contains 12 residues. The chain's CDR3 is CATSSGAETQYF. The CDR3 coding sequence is TGTGCCACCAGCTCCGGAGCGGAGACCCAGTACTTC.

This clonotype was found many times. Here the CDR3 DNA reads TGCGCCAGCAGCTTGGCCCTCCTAGCCCCCCAGGGCACAGATACGCAGTATTTT. As protein: CASSLALLAPQGTDTQYF. V usage is TRBV5-1 and J usage is TRBJ2-3; perhaps TRBD2 as D (5 bases). The CDR3 is 18 residues long. Germline V gene data show CDR1 as SGHRS and CDR2 as YFSETQ. Trimming removed 0 bases at V and 1 base at J, with 18 bases between.

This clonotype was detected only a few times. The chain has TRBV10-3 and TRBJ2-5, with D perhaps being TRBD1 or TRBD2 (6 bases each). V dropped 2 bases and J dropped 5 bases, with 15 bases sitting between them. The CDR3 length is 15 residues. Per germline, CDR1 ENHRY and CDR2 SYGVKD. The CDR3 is CAISEKGGNRETQYF. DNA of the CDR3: TGTGCCATCAGTGAGAAGGGGGGCAACAGGGAGACCCAGTACTTC.